The rows below give T cell receptor beta chains drawn from one sample of a study of cytomegalovirus exposure and HLA in healthy donors. Profiling relied on immunoSEQ multiplex PCR, and the TCRdb table lists in-frame clones only, not all of them. The data hold under 200,000 clones, with about four fifths observed a single time. Specimen: PBMCs. All receptors derive from a man aged 25-45 years in good health and CMV-seronegative. Both conserved end residues are part of each CDR3. Each record gives: V gene, D gene, clone size, J gene, CDR3 DNA, CDR3 protein. A D gene is named only where the DNA matches it firmly. Clone sizes are given selectively: once, few, many, or a class where the clone is expanded.

V gene: TRBV30
D gene: TRBD2
clone size: once
J gene: TRBJ2-5
CDR3 DNA: TGTGCCTGGAGTGTACTGAGCGGGAGGCAAGAAGAGACCCAGTACTTC
CDR3 protein: CAWSVLSGRQEETQYF

V gene: TRBV5-5
D gene: TRBD1
clone size: .
J gene: TRBJ1-1
CDR3 DNA: TGTGCCAGCAGCAAAGACAGGGGGGATTTGTTTAACACTGAAGCTTTCTTT
CDR3 protein: CASSKDRGDLFNTEAFF

V gene: TRBV28
D gene: .
clone size: .
J gene: TRBJ1-1
CDR3 DNA: TGTGCCAGCAGTTTGACCAACACACCGGGACATTCACTGAACACTGAAGCTTTCTTT
CDR3 protein: CASSLTNTPGHSLNTEAFF

V gene: TRBV4-1
D gene: .
clone size: .
J gene: TRBJ1-1
CDR3 DNA: TGCGCCAGCAGCCACCCACTAGGGGCGGGAACTGAAGCTTTCTTT
CDR3 protein: CASSHPLGAGTEAFF

V gene: TRBV28
D gene: .
clone size: .
J gene: TRBJ1-2
CDR3 DNA: TGTGCCAGCAGTCCTGACAGTTACTATGGCTACACCTTC
CDR3 protein: CASSPDSYYGYTF

V gene: TRBV28
D gene: .
clone size: .
J gene: TRBJ2-4
CDR3 DNA: TGTGCCAGCAGTGCACCGAGGAACATTCAGTACTTC
CDR3 protein: CASSAPRNIQYF

V gene: TRBV7-8
D gene: .
clone size: .
J gene: TRBJ2-5
CDR3 DNA: TGTGCCAGCAGCTCAGAAGAGACCCAGTACTTC
CDR3 protein: CASSSEETQYF

V gene: TRBV5-1
D gene: .
clone size: .
J gene: TRBJ1-4
CDR3 DNA: TGCGCCAGCAGCTCACAACCCCCGGGAAGTAATGAAAAACTGTTTTTT
CDR3 protein: CASSSQPPGSNEKLFF

V gene: TRBV15
D gene: TRBD1
clone size: once
J gene: TRBJ2-2
CDR3 DNA: TGTGCCACCAGCTCGGACAGGGAGAACACCGGGGAGCTGTTTTTT
CDR3 protein: CATSSDRENTGELFF

V gene: TRBV29-1
D gene: .
clone size: .
J gene: TRBJ1-5
CDR3 DNA: TGCAGCGTTAGCGACGGCCAAAATCAGCCCCAGCATTTT
CDR3 protein: CSVSDGQNQPQHF

V gene: TRBV29-1
D gene: .
clone size: .
J gene: TRBJ2-3
CDR3 DNA: TGCAGCGTTGAGCGCTCAACGGGGACAGATACGCAGTATTTT
CDR3 protein: CSVERSTGTDTQYF

V gene: TRBV6-5
D gene: TRBD1
clone size: .
J gene: TRBJ2-7
CDR3 DNA: TGTGCCAGCAATAAACCGGGACAGGGAAAGTACGAGCAGTACTTC
CDR3 protein: CASNKPGQGKYEQYF

V gene: TRBV2
D gene: .
clone size: once
J gene: TRBJ2-5
CDR3 DNA: TGTGCCAGCAGTGGGCAGGAGACCCAGTACTTC
CDR3 protein: CASSGQETQYF

V gene: TRBV15
D gene: .
clone size: once
J gene: TRBJ2-3
CDR3 DNA: TGTGCCACCAGCAGAGGGACAGCCAGTGGAACAGATACGCAGTATTTT
CDR3 protein: CATSRGTASGTDTQYF

V gene: TRBV5-4
D gene: TRBD2
clone size: once
J gene: TRBJ2-5
CDR3 DNA: TGTGCCAGCAGCGGGGGACTAGCGGGGGAGATCAAAGAGACCCAGTACTTC
CDR3 protein: CASSGGLAGEIKETQYF

V gene: TRBV10-3
D gene: TRBD1
clone size: .
J gene: TRBJ2-7
CDR3 DNA: TGTGCCATTACGGACAGGGGATACTACGAGCAGTACTTC
CDR3 protein: CAITDRGYYEQYF

V gene: TRBV28
D gene: .
clone size: .
J gene: TRBJ2-7
CDR3 DNA: TGTGCCAGCAGTTCGTCAGACGAGCAGTACTTC
CDR3 protein: CASSSSDEQYF

V gene: TRBV29-1
D gene: .
clone size: .
J gene: TRBJ1-2
CDR3 DNA: TGCAGCGTCCGGTCCGACACCTTTAGGCAAGCTAACTATGGCTACACCTTC
CDR3 protein: CSVRSDTFRQANYGYTF

V gene: TRBV6-1
D gene: TRBD1
clone size: .
J gene: TRBJ2-7
CDR3 DNA: TGTGCCAGCGGAGACAGGGCCCTCTCCTACGAGCAGTACTTC
CDR3 protein: CASGDRALSYEQYF

V gene: TRBV18
D gene: TRBD2
clone size: .
J gene: TRBJ2-7
CDR3 DNA: TGTGCCAGCTCACCGAGTGGCGGGAGCGGTTCCTACGAGCAGTACTTC
CDR3 protein: CASSPSGGSGSYEQYF